Presented here are 32 T cell receptor beta chains from one specimen sequenced in a study of beta chain features in type 1 diabetes. Expressed TCRB transcripts were sequenced, since all the RNA that had been isolated was reverse transcribed. Libraries were prepared by immunoSEQ multiplex PCR; TCRdb keeps only in-frame clonotypes and omits some of them. Altogether a few hundred thousand clones are present, approximately 12% being singletons, with the ten largest covering about 0.018%. Sequences were obtained from naive CD4+ T cells from blood. Receptors were obtained from a man younger than 30 in good health.

A few counts support this clone. The chain combines TRBV11-2 with TRBJ2-1; D possibly corresponds to TRBD2 (6 bases). Trimming stripped 5 bases from V and 7 bases from J, with 15 bases between. CDR1 and CDR2 (germline): SGHAT, FQNNGV. CDR3 length: 14 amino acids. The CDR3 here is CASSVGLRGNEQFF. As DNA, the CDR3 is TGTGCCAGCAGCGTGGGACTCCGAGGGAATGAGCAGTTCTTC.

This clone turned up a few times. The chain has TRBV5-6 and TRBJ1-1; D is undetermined. Germline values: CDR1 SGHDT, CDR2 YYEEEE. Between the trimmed V and J ends, which lost 4 bases and 5 bases, there was a span of 9 bases. The CDR3 loop spans 12 amino acids. The CDR3: CASSRVRTEAFF. In DNA form, the CDR3 reads TGTGCCAGCAGCCGGGTCAGAACTGAAGCTTTCTTT.

This clone appeared a few times. The chain combines TRBV7-9 with TRBJ2-5; no firm D call. TRBJ2-7 explains the end of the DNA better; the J call may be wrong. Germline values: CDR1 SEHNR, CDR2 FQNEAQ (reference sequence). This CDR3 is built from 14 residues. CDR3 region: CASSLTTVSYEQYF. CDR3 DNA sequence: TGTGCCAGCAGCTTAACTACGGTCTCCTACGAGCAGTACTTC.

This clone was counted a few times. The chain carries TRBV7-3 and TRBJ2-3; D call uncertain. V was cut by 4 bases and J by 0 bases, with 2 bases left in between. The CDR3 sequence is 12 residues long. The germline V gene has CDR1 SGHTA and CDR2 FQGTGA. Here the CDR3 reads CASSSSTDTQYF. The CDR3 region has the DNA TGTGCCAGCAGCTCTAGCACAGATACGCAGTATTTT.

The sample holds many counts of this clone. This same CDR3 is encoded by further DNA sequences in the sample. This rearrangement joins TRBV18 to TRBJ1-1, with a tentative D call TRBD1 (6 bases). This CDR3 is 13 amino acids long. Between the trimmed V and J ends, which lost 3 bases and 1 base, there was a span of 6 bases. CDR1 and CDR2 (germline): KGHSH, LQKENI. The CDR3 DNA is TGTGCCAGCTCACCGGGACAGAACACTGAAGCTTTCTTT. Amino acid sequence: CASSPGQNTEAFF.

The rearrangement joins TRBV29-1 to TRBJ2-7; D is perhaps TRBD1 (6 bases). The CDR3 contains 14 residues. V was trimmed by 7 bases and J by 0 bases, leaving 16 bases between them. In germline, CDR1 is SQVTM, CDR2 ANQGSEA. The DNA of the CDR3 is TGCAGCGCCATCGACAGGACGCTCTCCTACGAGCAGTACTTC. As protein: CSAIDRTLSYEQYF.

The V and J genes are TRBV5-1 and TRBJ2-5, with D possibly matching TRBD2 (5 bases). Trimming pared 2 bases from V and 5 bases from J, leaving 10 bases between. This CDR3 has 13 amino acids. Germline lookup yields CDR1 SGHRS and CDR2 YFSETQ. The CDR3 coding sequence is TGCGCCAGCAGCTTCATGCCGGGGGAGACCCAGTACTTC. Protein product: CASSFMPGETQYF.

This clone was seen more than once but under ten times. J is TRBJ1-1 and V is TRBV7-9; 7 bases are a match to TRBD1. This CDR3 has 15 amino acids. V dropped 3 bases and J dropped 0; count of bases not matched to a gene: 4. Germline loops: CDR1 SEHNR, CDR2 FQNEAQ (reference sequence). The CDR3 loop reads CASSFQDRMNTEAFF. DNA of the CDR3: TGTGCCAGCAGCTTCCAGGACAGGATGAACACTGAAGCTTTCTTT. The full variable domain, with the rest looked up from reference TRBV7-9 and TRBJ1-1, is DTGVSQNPRHKITKRGQNVTFRCDPISEHNRLYWYRQTLGQGPEFLTYFQNEAQLEKSRLLSDRFSAERPKGSFSTLEIQRTEQGDSAMYLCASSFQDRMNTEAFFGQGTRLTVV.

This clone showed up just a few times. The genes are TRBV15 and TRBJ2-2; maybe TRBD1 (6 bases). Germline V gene sequence: CDR1 LNHNV, CDR2 YYDKDF (reference sequence). The CDR3 sequence is 15 residues long. V was pared by 7 bases and J by 0 bases, with 12 bases between. The CDR3: CATTYGTSNTGELFF. The CDR3, as DNA: TGTGCCACCACATACGGGACATCGAACACCGGGGAGCTGTTTTTT.

This clone was observed a few times. This chain uses TRBV5-4 with TRBJ2-5, with D perhaps matching TRBD1 (5 bases). Looked up from germline, CDR1 is SGHNT and CDR2 is YYREEE (reference sequence). The V gene lost 2 bases and the J gene lost 5 bases, with 13 bases spanning the gap. CDR3 length: 14 amino acids. The chain's CDR3 is CASSFSQVLETQYF. As DNA, the CDR3 is TGTGCCAGCAGCTTCTCACAGGTATTGGAGACCCAGTACTTC. The entire variable domain, with the rest obtained from reference TRBV5-4 and TRBJ2-5, is as follows: ETGVTQSPTHLIKTRGQQVTLRCSSQSGHNTVSWYQQALGQGPQFIFQYYREEENGRGNFPPRFSGLQFPNYSSELNVNALELDDSALYLCASSFSQVLETQYFGPGTRLLVL.

This clone was picked up a small number of times. The chain employs TRBV29-1 and TRBJ2-5; 9 bases agree with TRBD1. Germline values: CDR1 SQVTM, CDR2 ANQGSEA. Trimming took 7 bases from V and 5 from J; bases not matched to a gene: 14. CDR3 length: 15 amino acids. The DNA of the CDR3 is TGCAGCGCAAGACACTACAGGGGGCGCGGGGAGACCCAGTACTTC. It codes for CSARHYRGRGETQYF.

V and J are TRBV7-9 and TRBJ2-2; 9 nucleotides agree with TRBD1. Germline loops: CDR1 SEHNR, CDR2 FQNEAQ (reference sequence). V dropped 4 bases and J dropped 6; count of bases not matched to a gene: 9. The CDR3 spans 16 residues. The CDR3 protein is CASSSPGQGRSGELFF. The CDR3 DNA reads as TGTGCCAGCAGCTCTCCGGGACAGGGAAGGTCCGGGGAGCTGTTTTTT.

Only a few counts were recorded for this clone. CDR3 amino acids: CASSPRGSADTQYF. CDR3 in DNA: TGTGCCAGCTCACCCCGCGGCAGCGCAGATACGCAGTATTTT. V is TRBV18 and J is TRBJ2-3; D unresolved. The V end lost 3 bases, the J end lost 4 bases, and 11 bases lay between the germline ends. This CDR3 region has 14 residues. Germline V lookup: CDR1 KGHSH, CDR2 LQKENI.

This chain connects TRBV30 to TRBJ1-1, with D tentatively TRBD1 (6 bases). Trimming removed 5 bases from V and 1 base from J, with 14 bases in between. In germline, CDR1 is GTSNPN, CDR2 SVGIG (reference sequence). The CDR3 consists of 14 residues. This chain's CDR3 is CAWSKMTGNTEAFF. DNA of the CDR3: TGTGCCTGGTCAAAAATGACAGGGAACACTGAAGCTTTCTTT.

The rearrangement joins TRBV15 to TRBJ1-1; D is ambiguous. This CDR3 has 11 amino acids. CDR1 and CDR2 (germline): LNHNV, YYDKDF (reference sequence). Trimming left V 0 bases short and J 8 bases short, with 4 bases between. Here the CDR3 reads CATSRDLEAFF. CDR3 DNA sequence: TGTGCCACCAGCAGAGATTTAGAAGCTTTCTTT. The full variable domain, in which reference TRBV15 and TRBJ1-1 provide the parts outside the CDR3, is DAMVIQNPRYQVTQFGKPVTLSCSQTLNHNVMYWYQQKSSQAPKLLFHYYDKDFNNEADTPDNFQSRRPNTSFCFLDIRSPGLGDTAMYLCATSRDLEAFFGQGTRLTVV.

There are a few counts of this clone. The CDR3 DNA reads TGTGCCAGCAGGCGGACTAGCGGGAACTCCTACAATGAGCAGTTCTTC. Translation gives CASRRTSGNSYNEQFF. The rearrangement links TRBV2 to TRBJ2-1, with 12 bases aligning to TRBD2. CDR3 length equals 16 residues. Germline CDR1 reads SNHLY; CDR2 reads FYNNEI. V shed 6 bases and J 0 bases; nucleotides not matched to a gene: 3.

The J gene is TRBJ2-1, the V gene TRBV9; 9 bases fit TRBD2. CDR1 is SGDLS, CDR2 YYNGEE, per germline. This CDR3 region has 15 residues. With V trimmed by 3 bases and J by 7 bases, 8 bases remained unmatched. The DNA of the CDR3 is TGTGCCAGCAGCGCGACTAGCGGAACCTGGAATGAGCAGTTCTTC. Translated: CASSATSGTWNEQFF.

This clone occurred a few times. J is TRBJ1-1 and V is TRBV30, with D unresolved. V dropped 3 bases and J dropped 0 bases, with 11 bases sitting between them. The CDR3 runs to 14 residues. Germline values: CDR1 GTSNPN, CDR2 SVGIG (reference sequence). The CDR3 nucleotides are TGTGCCTGGAGAGCCAGGTTCTTGAACACTGAAGCTTTCTTT. Its translation: CAWRARFLNTEAFF.

This chain links TRBV15 with TRBJ1-5; 8 bases agree with TRBD1. The CDR3 is 14 amino acids. CDR1 and CDR2 (germline): LNHNV, YYDKDF (reference sequence). The V segment lost 3 bases and the J segment 4 bases; nucleotides outside the gene matches: 2. The CDR3 region is CATSRDRANQPQHF. The DNA of the CDR3 is TGTGCCACCAGCAGGGACAGGGCAAATCAGCCCCAGCATTTT.

As regards this clone: Other DNA sequences within the sample encode an identical CDR3. V usage is TRBV20-1 and J usage is TRBJ1-2, with TRBD1 matching over 10 bases. With 6 bases clipped from V and 7 bases from J, the junction kept 2 bases outside the gene matches. The germline CDR1 and CDR2 sequences are DFQATT and SNEGSKA (reference sequence). The length of the CDR3 is 11 residues. CDR3 region: CSARTGGGYTF. In DNA, the CDR3 is TGCAGTGCAAGGACAGGGGGTGGCTACACCTTC.

This clone appeared a few times. The gene calls are TRBV4-2 and TRBJ2-1; D ambiguous. In germline, CDR1 is LGHNA, CDR2 YNFKEQ. The length of the CDR3 is 17 residues. V dropped 4 bases and J dropped 0 bases, with 16 bases sitting between them. The CDR3, as DNA: TGTGCCAGCAGCCTCCGTTTGACGGGTGACTCCTACAATGAGCAGTTCTTC. This encodes CASSLRLTGDSYNEQFF.

This clone appeared a few times. V gene TRBV7-3 combines with J gene TRBJ2-3; 7 positions match TRBD2. From germline, CDR1 is SGHTA and CDR2 FQGTGA. The CDR3 loop spans 14 amino acids. The ends lost 5 bases at V and 1 base at J; junction bases unmatched: 3. The CDR3 spells CASSLTSGTDTQYF. The CDR3 DNA sequence: TGTGCCAGCAGCCTTACTAGCGGCACAGATACGCAGTATTTT. Full variable domain (rest looked up from reference TRBV7-3 and TRBJ2-3): GAGVSQTPSNKVTEKGKYVELRCDPISGHTALYWYRQSLGQGPEFLIYFQGTGAADDSGLPNDRFFAVRPEGSVSTLKIQRTERGDSAVYLCASSLTSGTDTQYFGPGTRLTVL.

The chain employs TRBV7-8 and TRBJ1-2, with unresolved D. In germline, CDR1 is SGHVS, CDR2 FQNEAQ. CDR3 length: 14 residues. V lost 5 bases and J 4 bases, leaving 14 bases between the germline ends. The DNA for the CDR3 is TGTGCCAGCAGCCCCCGTTCACCGGTCTATGGCTACACCTTC. This gives the protein CASSPRSPVYGYTF.

This clone was detected a few times. The chain couples TRBV27 to TRBJ1-2; 7 nucleotides line up with TRBD1. The CDR3 totals 13 residues. Germline V gene data show CDR1 as MNHEY and CDR2 as SMNVEV (reference sequence). V shed 3 bases, J shed 5 bases, and the junction held 3 bases outside the gene matches. The DNA for the CDR3 is TGTGCCAGCAGTTTCACAGGGGATTATGGCTACACCTTC. Residues: CASSFTGDYGYTF.

This clone was counted between two and nine times. CDR3 residues: CASSYRQGARNSPLHF. Here the CDR3 DNA reads TGTGCCAGCAGCTATCGACAGGGGGCTAGGAATTCACCCCTCCACTTT. The rearrangement joins TRBV7-9 to TRBJ1-6; 10 bases are a match to TRBD1. CDR1 SEHNR and CDR2 FQNEAQ come from the germline V gene (reference sequence). This CDR3 region has 16 residues. V shed 4 bases and J 7 bases; nucleotides not matched to a gene: 7.

This clone was detected a few times. The J gene is TRBJ2-5, the V gene TRBV11-2; TRBD2 is a possible D gene (5 bases). This CDR3 contains 15 residues. Trimming left V 1 base short and J 7 bases short, with 16 bases between. Germline V gene data show CDR1 as SGHAT and CDR2 as FQNNGV. The CDR3 reads CASSLVRDRRMTQYF. In nucleotides, the CDR3 is TGTGCCAGCAGCTTAGTCCGGGATCGTCGTATGACCCAGTACTTC. The entire variable domain, with the rest obtained from reference TRBV11-2 and TRBJ2-5, is as follows: EAGVAQSPRYKIIEKRQSVAFWCNPISGHATLYWYQQILGQGPKLLIQFQNNGVVDDSQLPKDRFSAERLKGVDSTLKIQPAKLEDSAVYLCASSLVRDRRMTQYFGPGTRLLVL.

V is TRBV27 and J is TRBJ2-1; a weak D match, TRBD1 (6 bases). The CDR3 totals 17 residues. Germline-derived CDR1 and CDR2 are MNHEY and SMNVEV (reference sequence). V lost 4 bases to trimming and J lost 0 bases, with 16 bases between them. The CDR3 DNA reads as TGTGCCAGCAGTTCTGAACAGGGATGGAGCTCCTACAATGAGCAGTTCTTC. Translating gives CASSSEQGWSSYNEQFF.

The rearrangement joins TRBV5-1 to TRBJ1-4; a possible D gene is TRBD1 (5 bases). Germline CDR1 reads SGHRS; CDR2 reads YFSETQ. The V end was cut by 2 bases, the J end by 6 bases, with 14 bases between. The length of the CDR3 is 15 residues. As DNA, the CDR3 is TGCGCCAGCAGCTTAGTAAGGGGCCAGGATGAAAAACTGTTTTTT. This gives the protein CASSLVRGQDEKLFF.

This clone was seen only a few times. The V call is TRBV18, the J call TRBJ1-1; tentative D call: TRBD1 (5 bases). The CDR3 loop spans 16 amino acids. V shed 3 bases and J shed 1 base, with 15 bases lying between them. CDR1 KGHSH and CDR2 LQKENI come from the germline V gene. The CDR3 spells CASSPLSGHPNTEAFF. CDR3 bases: TGTGCCAGCTCACCGTTAAGTGGACACCCGAACACTGAAGCTTTCTTT.

This clone turned up a few times. The chain has TRBV29-1 and TRBJ1-1, with a weak D call TRBD1 (5 bases). Looked up from germline, CDR1 is SQVTM and CDR2 is ANQGSEA. V was cut by 6 bases and J by 2 bases, with 19 bases left in between. There are 15 residues in the CDR3. The CDR3 spells CSVMGGRTLNTEAFF. CDR3 bases: TGCAGCGTCATGGGGGGAAGGACTCTAAACACTGAAGCTTTCTTT.

This clone was observed a handful of times. The rearrangement uses TRBV28 and TRBJ1-2; perhaps TRBD1 as D (6 bases). Trimming removed 6 bases at V and 4 bases at J, with 21 bases between. The CDR3 is made up of 16 amino acids. The germline V gene has CDR1 MDHEN and CDR2 SYDVKM. CDR3 sequence reads: CASSTTGTPIFYGYTF. The CDR3 region has the DNA TGTGCCAGCAGCACCACCGGGACACCTATCTTCTATGGCTACACCTTC.

The V and J genes are TRBV19 and TRBJ2-7, with a tentative D call TRBD1 (6 bases). The V end was cut by 5 bases, the J end by 0 bases, with 14 bases between. The CDR3 spans 15 residues. Germline lookup yields CDR1 LNHDA and CDR2 SQIVND (reference sequence). CDR3 protein: CASSQPAGVSYEQYF. The CDR3 region has the DNA TGTGCCAGTAGTCAACCGGCAGGGGTCTCCTACGAGCAGTACTTC.